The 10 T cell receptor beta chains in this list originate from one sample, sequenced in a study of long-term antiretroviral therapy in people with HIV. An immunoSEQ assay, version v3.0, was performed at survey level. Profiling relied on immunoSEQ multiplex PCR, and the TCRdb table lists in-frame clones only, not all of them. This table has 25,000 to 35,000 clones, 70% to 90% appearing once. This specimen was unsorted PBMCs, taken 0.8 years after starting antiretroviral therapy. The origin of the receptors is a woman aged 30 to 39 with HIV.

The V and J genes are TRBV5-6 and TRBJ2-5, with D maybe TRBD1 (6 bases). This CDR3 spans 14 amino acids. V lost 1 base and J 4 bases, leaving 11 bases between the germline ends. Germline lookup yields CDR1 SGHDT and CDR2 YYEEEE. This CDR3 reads CASSLRGIGETQYF. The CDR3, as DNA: TGTGCCAGCAGCTTGAGGGGGATCGGAGAGACCCAGTACTTC.

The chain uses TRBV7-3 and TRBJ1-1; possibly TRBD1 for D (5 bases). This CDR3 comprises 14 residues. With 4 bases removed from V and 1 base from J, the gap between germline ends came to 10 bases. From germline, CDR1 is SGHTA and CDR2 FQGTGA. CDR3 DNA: TGTGCCAGCAGCTCCCTGGGGGGGAACACTGAAGCTTTCTTT. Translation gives CASSSLGGNTEAFF.

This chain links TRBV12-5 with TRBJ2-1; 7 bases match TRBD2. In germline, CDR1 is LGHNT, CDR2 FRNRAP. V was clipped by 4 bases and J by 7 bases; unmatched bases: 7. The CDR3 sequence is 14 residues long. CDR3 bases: TGTGCTAGTGGTTCCTCTAGCGGCGCAAATGAGCAGTTCTTC. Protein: CASGSSSGANEQFF.

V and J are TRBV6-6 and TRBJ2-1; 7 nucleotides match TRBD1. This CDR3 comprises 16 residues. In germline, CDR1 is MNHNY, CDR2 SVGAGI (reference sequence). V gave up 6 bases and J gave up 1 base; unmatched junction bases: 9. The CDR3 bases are TGTGCCAGCAGAAGATCGGGACAGCCATCCTACAATGAGCAGTTCTTC. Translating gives CASRRSGQPSYNEQFF.

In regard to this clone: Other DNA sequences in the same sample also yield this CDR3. DNA of the CDR3: TGTGCCAGCAGCGATAGCAATCAGCCCCAGCATTTT. Translation gives CASSDSNQPQHF. The chain links TRBV2 to TRBJ1-5; the D is unclear. The CDR3 contains 12 residues. Germline CDR1 SNHLY, CDR2 FYNNEI. Trimming took 6 bases from V and 0 from J, leaving 3 bases between them.

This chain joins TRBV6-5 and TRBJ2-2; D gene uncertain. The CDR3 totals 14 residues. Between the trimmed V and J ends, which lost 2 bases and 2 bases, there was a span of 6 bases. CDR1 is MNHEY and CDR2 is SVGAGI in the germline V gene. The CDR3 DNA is TGTGCCAGCAGTTACCCGGATAACACCGGGGAGCTGTTTTTT. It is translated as CASSYPDNTGELFF.

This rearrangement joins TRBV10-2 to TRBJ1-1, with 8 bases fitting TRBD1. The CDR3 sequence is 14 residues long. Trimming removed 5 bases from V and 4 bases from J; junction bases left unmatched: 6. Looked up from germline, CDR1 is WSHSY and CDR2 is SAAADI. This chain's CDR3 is CASSPTGDGTEAFF. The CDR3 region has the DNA TGCGCCAGCAGTCCGACAGGGGATGGCACTGAAGCTTTCTTT.

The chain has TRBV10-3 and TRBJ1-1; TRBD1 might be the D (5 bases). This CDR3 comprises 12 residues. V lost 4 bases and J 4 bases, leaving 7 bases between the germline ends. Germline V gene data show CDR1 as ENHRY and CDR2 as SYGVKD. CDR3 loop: CAISAGGTEAFF. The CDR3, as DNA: TGTGCCATCAGTGCCGGGGGCACTGAAGCTTTCTTT.

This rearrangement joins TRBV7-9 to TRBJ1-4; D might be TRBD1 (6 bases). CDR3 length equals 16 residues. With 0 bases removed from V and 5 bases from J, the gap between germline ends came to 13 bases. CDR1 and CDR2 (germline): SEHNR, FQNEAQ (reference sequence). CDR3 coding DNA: TGTGCCAGCAGCTTAGCGGAGGGGGGGAGGAATGAAAAACTGTTTTTT. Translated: CASSLAEGGRNEKLFF.

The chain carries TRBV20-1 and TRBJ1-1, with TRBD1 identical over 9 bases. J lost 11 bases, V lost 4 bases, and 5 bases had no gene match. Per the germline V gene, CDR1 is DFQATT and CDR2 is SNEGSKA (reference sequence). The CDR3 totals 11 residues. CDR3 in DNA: TGCAGTGCTATGAAAGACAGGGGGGCTTTCTTT. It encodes CSAMKDRGAFF.